The entry that follows covers one TCR beta chain sequence. The entry originates in a study of blood T cell repertoires in COVID-19. On the study more broadly: Samples representing acute and convalescent COVID-19 were sourced from the United States, Italy and Spain. T cells, B-cell-depleted T cells, or PBMCs supplied cDNA or gDNA.

Germline-derived CDR1 and CDR2 are LGHNA and YSLEER. The CDR3 length is 16 residues. The V end lost 1 base, the J end lost 1 base, and 13 bases lay between the germline ends. As processed by the authors: Amplification of reference gene primers was used by the study to estimate nucleated cell counts. Only in-frame clones appear in the TCRdb table, and some are missing; sequencing was by immunoSEQ multiplex PCR. D and trimming were read from the DNA, whereas the V and J calls and clone size are those reported in that table. This sample has fewer than 300,000 clones, with approximately 77% found just once.

Sequencing was carried out using peripheral blood. This sequence joins TRBV4-3 and TRBJ1-2; D possibly corresponds to TRBD1 (6 bases). The receptor comes from a woman aged 18-30 years with acute or convalescent COVID-19. This chain's CDR3 is CASSQVPTDSNYGYTF. In nucleotides, the CDR3 is TGCGCCAGCAGCCAAGTCCCCACGGACAGTAACTATGGCTACACCTTC.